A single sample is the source of the 25 T cell receptor beta chains below, sequenced in a study of CD8 T cells in ankylosing spondylitis. Their antigen targets remain unknown. Study-wide points: Several highly homologous variants formed a TCR beta motif that appeared characteristic of ankylosing spondylitis blood.

Via MiXCR, TCRdb re-called the 5' RACE reads, giving one row per CDR3 protein. The sample has about 510,000 distinct CDR3 sequences, about 5% seen once. The specimen was blood, either unsorted or a sorted T cell fraction (not recorded which). These receptors were taken from a male donor with ankylosing spondylitis.

This clonotype was seen many times. The chain has TRBV6-1 and TRBJ1-2; 7 positions agree with TRBD1. Looked up from germline, CDR1 is MNHNS and CDR2 is SASEGT. J gave up 3 bases and V 2 bases, and 3 bases lay outside the gene matches. The CDR3 sequence is 14 residues long. For the CDR3, the DNA is TGTGCCAGCAGTGAACAGGGGGGCTACTATGGCTACACCTTC. Its translation is CASSEQGGYYGYTF.

This clonotype was counted many times. CDR3 nucleotide sequence: TGTGCCAGCAGCTTAGGGGACGGATTATACGAGCAGTACTTC. The encoded protein is CASSLGDGLYEQYF. The chain links TRBV7-2 to TRBJ2-7; either TRBD1 or TRBD2 may supply D (5 bases each). There are 14 residues in the CDR3. CDR1 SGHTA and CDR2 FQGNSA come from the germline V gene. V shed 1 base and J shed 4 bases, with 11 bases lying between them.

This clonotype was seen repeatedly, ten times or more. A junction boundary mismatches the germline segment, possibly from a read error. The rearrangement uses TRBV12-3 or TRBV12-4 and TRBJ1-1; no clear D gene. The CDR3 runs to 12 residues. CDR3 sequence reads: CASCFGESEAFF. The CDR3 nucleotides are TGTGCCAGCTGTTTTGGGGAATCCGAAGCTTTCTTT.

This clonotype was recorded at least ten times. The J gene is TRBJ2-5, the V gene TRBV10-3; D uncertain. Trimming took 3 bases from V and 5 from J, leaving 13 bases between them. Germline CDR1 and CDR2: ENHRY and SYGVKD. The CDR3 runs 14 residues. CDR3 in amino acids: CAISEYRAGETQYF. Here the CDR3 DNA reads TGTGCCATCAGTGAATACAGAGCCGGGGAGACCCAGTACTTC.

This clonotype appeared many times. This chain links TRBV4-3 with TRBJ2-3; tentatively, D is TRBD2 (6 bases). The CDR3 consists of 16 residues. Trimming cost V 2 bases and J 1 base, with 13 bases left between them. The germline gives CDR1 LGHNA, CDR2 YSLEER. CDR3 coding DNA: TGCGCCAGCAGCCAATACGGGGCGGGGCGCACAGATACGCAGTATTTT. Its translation is CASSQYGAGRTDTQYF.

This clonotype has more than one count but fewer than ten. The V call is TRBV3-1, the J call TRBJ2-1; unclear D gene. The CDR3 sequence is 14 residues long. V lost 2 bases to trimming and J lost 9 bases, with 14 bases between them. Germline CDR1 reads LGHDT; CDR2 reads YNNKEL (reference sequence). In nucleotides, the CDR3 is TGTGCCAGCAGCCAATCTGGACCCTCGGGTGAGCAGTTCTTC. The encoded protein is CASSQSGPSGEQFF.

Many counts were recorded for this clonotype. V usage is TRBV27 and J usage is TRBJ2-1, with 16 positions matching TRBD2. Germline-derived CDR1 and CDR2 are MNHEY and SMNVEV (reference sequence). V lost 1 base and J lost 6; bases outside the gene matches: 3. CDR3 size: 17 residues. This CDR3 reads CASSLLGLAGGPNEQFF. The CDR3, as DNA: TGTGCCAGCAGTTTATTGGGACTAGCGGGGGGGCCCAATGAGCAGTTCTTC.

This clonotype was found many times. This rearrangement joins TRBV15 to TRBJ2-7; D possibly matches TRBD1 or TRBD2 (6 bases each). Trimming took off 0 bases at V and 5 bases at J, with 20 bases between the two ends. The CDR3 has 17 amino acids. CDR1 is LNHNV, CDR2 YYDKDF, per germline (reference sequence). CDR3 region: CATSREEPGAHENEQYF. For the CDR3, the DNA is TGTGCCACCAGCAGAGAGGAACCGGGGGCCCATGAAAACGAGCAGTACTTC.

In its sample, this clonotype was seen many times. This sequence joins TRBV20-1 and TRBJ1-1; no reliable D call. CDR3 size: 14 residues. Germline loops: CDR1 DFQATT, CDR2 SNEGSKA (reference sequence). Trimming left V 5 bases short and J 1 base short, with 14 bases between. CDR3 coding DNA: TGCAGTGCTTCCCAAGAGGGCAGGAACACTGAAGCTTTCTTT. It yields the protein CSASQEGRNTEAFF.

This clonotype came up many times. V usage is TRBV7-3 and J usage is TRBJ2-1; tentatively, D is TRBD2 (7 bases). The CDR3 runs to 15 residues. V shed 5 bases and J shed 4 bases, with 15 bases lying between them. Germline V CDR1 and CDR2: SGHTA, FQGTGA. The CDR3 bases are TGTGCCAGCAGCCTGTTGGGGGGGCAGTACAATGAGCAGTTCTTC. Its protein is CASSLLGGQYNEQFF.

The CDR3 coding sequence is TGCTGCTTCTGGGGCCAGGGACAGGGCACCTTTACGGGTTCACCCCTCCACTTT. Translated: CCFWGQGQGTFTGSPLHF. The chain uses TRBV20-1 and TRBJ1-6, with TRBD1 matching over 9 bases. The CDR3 contains 18 residues. The germline CDR1 and CDR2 sequences are DFQATT and SNEGSKA (reference sequence).

This clonotype was detected many times. The CDR3 region is CSAAPPGLGSEQYF. CDR3 in DNA: TGCAGTGCTGCCCCCCCGGGACTAGGCTCCGAGCAGTACTTC. The chain couples TRBV20-1 to TRBJ2-7; 8 bases align to TRBD2. The CDR3 contains 14 residues. CDR1 is DFQATT, CDR2 SNEGSKA, per germline (reference sequence). V dropped 5 bases and J dropped 6; count of bases not matched to a gene: 12.

This clonotype was detected ten times or more. This rearrangement joins TRBV7-2 to TRBJ2-5; D is unclear. V shed 3 bases and J shed 3 bases, with 14 bases lying between them. Germline loops: CDR1 SGHTA, CDR2 FQGNSA. There are 15 residues in the CDR3. The CDR3, as DNA: TGTGCCAGCAGCTTTAATAAAGGGTCAGAAGAGACCCAGTACTTC. This translates into CASSFNKGSEETQYF. Looking up the rest from reference TRBV7-2 and TRBJ2-5 gives the full variable domain: GAGVSQSPSNKVTEKGKDVELRCDPISGHTALYWYRQSLGQGLEFLIYFQGNSAPDKSGLPSDRFSAERTGGSVSTLTIQRTQQEDSAVYLCASSFNKGSEETQYFGPGTRLLVL.

This clonotype was seen a handful of times. This chain connects TRBV2 to TRBJ1-2; D is possibly TRBD1 (5 bases). The germline V gene encodes CDR1 SNHLY and CDR2 FYNNEI. V lost 5 bases and J 4 bases, leaving 8 bases between the germline ends. The CDR3 has 12 residues. As DNA, the CDR3 is TGTGCCAGCAGTAGGACAACCTATGGCTACACCTTC. Translating gives CASSRTTYGYTF.

This clonotype was found many times. V is TRBV12-3 or TRBV12-4 and J is TRBJ2-7; 9 nucleotides agree with TRBD1. V dropped 6 bases and J dropped 4; count of bases not matched to a gene: 4. This CDR3 contains 13 residues. The CDR3 sequence is CASSKGQGYEQYF. Here the CDR3 DNA reads TGTGCCAGCAGCAAGGGACAGGGTTACGAGCAGTACTTC.

The table lists this clonotype with many counts. This chain uses TRBV5-4 with TRBJ2-7; the D gene is possibly TRBD1 (6 bases). This CDR3 spans 12 amino acids. Germline CDR1 and CDR2: SGHNT and YYREEE (reference sequence). V was clipped by 2 bases and J by 7 bases, with 10 bases between them. In DNA, the CDR3 is TGTGCCAGCAGCTTACAGGGCTTGGAGCAGTACTTC. The encoded protein is CASSLQGLEQYF.

This clonotype was counted ten times or more. The V gene is TRBV29-1, the J gene TRBJ1-1; tentative D call: TRBD1 (6 bases). The V end lost 8 bases, the J end lost 6 bases, and 22 bases lay between the germline ends. Germline V gene data show CDR1 as SQVTM and CDR2 as ANQGSEA. The CDR3 totals 14 residues. CDR3 DNA: TGCAGCACTCTTTACGGGGGCTCCCCGGCTGAAGCTTTCTTT. Translation gives CSTLYGGSPAEAFF.

This clonotype was seen many times. The chain is built from TRBV5-6 and TRBJ1-1; D gene uncertain. From germline, CDR1 is SGHDT and CDR2 YYEEEE. Deletions cut 3 bases from V and 0 bases from J, with 12 bases between. The CDR3 is made up of 15 amino acids. The DNA for the CDR3 is TGTGCCAGCAGCTGGCGGGGAGGGATGAACACTGAAGCTTTCTTT. This encodes CASSWRGGMNTEAFF.

This clonotype was observed at least ten times. This chain joins TRBV6-1 and TRBJ1-6; D remains ambiguous. The CDR3 covers 16 residues. The V and J ends lost 6 bases and 9 bases respectively, with 21 bases between them. Per germline, CDR1 MNHNS and CDR2 SASEGT. CDR3 in amino acids: CASSFYSGTVSSPLHF. The CDR3 DNA reads as TGTGCCAGCAGCTTCTACTCCGGAACAGTCTCTTCACCCCTCCACTTT.

This clonotype was seen many times. The rearrangement joins TRBV7-8 to TRBJ1-1, with D unresolved. CDR3 length: 15 amino acids. From germline, CDR1 is SGHVS and CDR2 FQNEAQ. The V gene lost 5 bases and the J gene lost 4 bases, with 17 bases spanning the gap. CDR3: CASSTAREWGTEAFF. In nucleotides, the CDR3 is TGTGCCAGCAGCACGGCGCGGGAATGGGGCACTGAAGCTTTCTTT.

This clonotype was observed many times. The chain uses TRBV28 and TRBJ1-5; D is unresolved. Trimming shortened V by 3 bases and J by 9 bases, and 15 bases separated the two germline ends. The CDR3 has 14 amino acids. The germline V gene encodes CDR1 MDHEN and CDR2 SYDVKM. DNA of the CDR3: TGTGCCAGCAGTTTGAGTAGTCGTTTTTGGCCCCAGCATTTT. It codes for CASSLSSRFWPQHF.

At least ten counts were recorded for this clonotype. This chain connects TRBV27 to TRBJ1-1, with D possibly matching TRBD1 (6 bases). Germline assignment: CDR1 MNHEY and CDR2 SMNVEV (reference sequence). The CDR3 is 14 residues long. Between the trimmed V and J ends, which lost 2 bases and 8 bases, there was a span of 15 bases. CDR3 DNA: TGTGCCAGCAGTTTAGTATGGGGGGCGCGGGAAGCTTTCTTT. Translation: CASSLVWGAREAFF.

This clonotype was counted many times. J is TRBJ1-1 and V is TRBV29-1, with D possibly matching TRBD1 (5 bases). The V end was cut by 7 bases, the J end by 8 bases, with 29 bases between. This CDR3 region has 16 residues. Germline values: CDR1 SQVTM, CDR2 ANQGSEA. The CDR3 bases are TGCAGCGCCACCCCAGACCCTTTGTTTGGGGGTTGGGAAGCTTTCTTT. As protein: CSATPDPLFGGWEAFF.

This clonotype was recorded many times. The chain couples TRBV6-1 to TRBJ1-1, with D tentatively TRBD1 (5 bases). The germline CDR1 and CDR2 sequences are MNHNS and SASEGT. The CDR3 runs 12 residues. V was cut by 6 bases and J by 7 bases, with 12 bases left in between. CDR3 nucleotide sequence: TGTGCCAGCAGGTGGGGGGTCGGTGAAGCTTTCTTT. It translates to CASRWGVGEAFF.

This clonotype appeared a few times. The CDR3 loop reads CASSLSGSGRGQETQYF. The CDR3 bases are TGTGCCAGCAGCTTATCCGGCAGCGGGAGGGGGCAAGAGACCCAGTACTTC. This chain connects TRBV7-8 to TRBJ2-5; 10 bases match TRBD2. CDR3 length: 17 amino acids. V gave up 2 bases and J gave up 2 bases; unmatched junction bases: 8. Germline V gene sequence: CDR1 SGHVS, CDR2 FQNEAQ.